This T cell receptor (beta chain) was obtained from a study of CD8 T cells in Susac syndrome. About the study: Patients with Susac syndrome were therapy-naive, on corticosteroids, or on intravenous immunoglobulin alone at blood draw.

RNA was extracted with the RNeasy kit, and a quantity of roughly 0.5 to 1 ug was reverse transcribed using random hexamers. By means of immunoSEQ multiplex PCR, TCR beta CDR3 spanning 54 Vbeta and 13 Jbeta underwent amplification. TCRdb ran MiXCR on the immunoSEQ multiplex PCR reads and lists one entry per CDR3 protein. The repertoire consists of 200,000 or so distinct CDR3 sequences, with 90% to 96% occurring once and the leading ten covering approximately 0.098%. Study-level findings and limits: The CD4+ T cell repertoires in Susac syndrome did not show any clonal expansion. The authors acknowledged that their TCR sequencing and HLA analysis involved a relatively small number of individuals.

In the case of this clonotype: Its target is unknown.

The V segment lost 4 bases and the J segment 4 bases; nucleotides outside the gene matches: 6. This CDR3 region has 14 residues. Germline lookup yields CDR1 GTSNPN and CDR2 SVGIG (reference sequence). The specimen was CD4+ T cells from PBMCs. This TCR derives from a human donor with Susac syndrome. V gene TRBV30 combines with J gene TRBJ2-1; TRBD1 matches at 8 bases. The chain's CDR3 is CAWKGTGQYNEQFF. CDR3 in DNA: TGTGCCTGGAAAGGGACAGGCCAATACAATGAGCAGTTCTTC.